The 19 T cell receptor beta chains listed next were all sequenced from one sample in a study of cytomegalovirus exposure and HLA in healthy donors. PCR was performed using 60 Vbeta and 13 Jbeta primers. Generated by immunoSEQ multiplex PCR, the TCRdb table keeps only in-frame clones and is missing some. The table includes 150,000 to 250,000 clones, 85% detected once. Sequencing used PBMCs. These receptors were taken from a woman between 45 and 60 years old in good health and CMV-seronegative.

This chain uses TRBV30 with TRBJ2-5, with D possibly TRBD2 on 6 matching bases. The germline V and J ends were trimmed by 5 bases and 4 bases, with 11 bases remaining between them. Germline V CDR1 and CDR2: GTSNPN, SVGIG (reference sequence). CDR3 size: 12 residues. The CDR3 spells CAWGLARETQYF. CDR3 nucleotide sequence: TGTGCCTGGGGTCTAGCGAGAGAGACCCAGTACTTC.

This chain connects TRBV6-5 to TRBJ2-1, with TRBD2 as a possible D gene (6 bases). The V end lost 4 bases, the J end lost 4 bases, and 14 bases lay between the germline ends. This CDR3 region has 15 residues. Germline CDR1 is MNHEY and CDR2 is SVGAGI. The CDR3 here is CASSLTGDTYNEQFF. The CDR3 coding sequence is TGTGCCAGCAGTTTAACGGGAGACACTTACAATGAGCAGTTCTTC.

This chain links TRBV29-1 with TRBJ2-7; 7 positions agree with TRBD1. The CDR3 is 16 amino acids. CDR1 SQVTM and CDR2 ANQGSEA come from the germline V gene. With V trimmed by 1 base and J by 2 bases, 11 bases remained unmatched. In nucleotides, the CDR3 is TGCAGCGTTGAAGTTCCTAGTGGGACAGTCACCTACGAGCAGTACTTC. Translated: CSVEVPSGTVTYEQYF.

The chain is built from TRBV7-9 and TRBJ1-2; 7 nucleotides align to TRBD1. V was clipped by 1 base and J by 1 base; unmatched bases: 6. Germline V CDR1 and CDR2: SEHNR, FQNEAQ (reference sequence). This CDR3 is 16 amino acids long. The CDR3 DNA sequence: TGTGCCAGCAGCTTAGGCCGGGACAGAGATAACTATGGCTACACCTTC. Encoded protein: CASSLGRDRDNYGYTF.

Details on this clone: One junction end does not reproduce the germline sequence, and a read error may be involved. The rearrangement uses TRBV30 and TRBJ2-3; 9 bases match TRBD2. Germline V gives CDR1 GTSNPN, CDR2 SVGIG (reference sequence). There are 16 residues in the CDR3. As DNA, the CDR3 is TGTGCCTGGAGTGCTAAGGGTAGCGGGAGACCAGATATGCAGTATTTT. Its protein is CAWSAKGSGRPDMQYF. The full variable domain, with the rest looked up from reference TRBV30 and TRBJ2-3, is SQTIHQWPATLVQPVGSPLSLECTVEGTSNPNLYWYRQAAGRGLQLLFYSVGIGQISSEVPQNLSASRPQDRQFILSSKKLLLSDSGFYLCAWSAKGSGRPDMQYFGPGTRLTVL.

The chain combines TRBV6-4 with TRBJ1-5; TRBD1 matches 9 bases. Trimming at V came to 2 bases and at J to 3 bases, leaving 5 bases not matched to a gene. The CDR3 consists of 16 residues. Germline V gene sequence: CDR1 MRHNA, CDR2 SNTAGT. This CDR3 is CASSDAGTGINQPQHF. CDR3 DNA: TGTGCCAGCAGTGACGCCGGGACAGGGATCAATCAGCCCCAGCATTTT.

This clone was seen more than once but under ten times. CDR3 DNA sequence: TGTGCCAGCAGCTTGTTGACAGGCGGTCAGCCCCAGCATTTT. Translation gives CASSLLTGGQPQHF. This chain connects TRBV5-6 to TRBJ1-5, with D possibly matching TRBD1 (6 bases). The V and J ends lost 1 base and 6 bases respectively, with 11 bases between them. From germline, CDR1 is SGHDT and CDR2 YYEEEE. The CDR3 is 14 residues long.

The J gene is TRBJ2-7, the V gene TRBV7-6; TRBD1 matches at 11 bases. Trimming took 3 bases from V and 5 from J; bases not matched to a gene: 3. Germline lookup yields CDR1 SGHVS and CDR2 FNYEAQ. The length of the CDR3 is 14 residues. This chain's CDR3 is CASSFRTGGNEQYF. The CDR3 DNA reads TGTGCCAGCAGCTTCAGGACAGGGGGCAACGAGCAGTACTTC.

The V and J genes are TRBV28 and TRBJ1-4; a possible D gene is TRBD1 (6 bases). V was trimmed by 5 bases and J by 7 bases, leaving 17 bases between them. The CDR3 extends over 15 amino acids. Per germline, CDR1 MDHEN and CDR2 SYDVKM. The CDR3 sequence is CASSIPGAPLEKLFF. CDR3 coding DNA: TGTGCCAGCAGTATTCCAGGGGCCCCTCTTGAAAAACTGTTTTTT. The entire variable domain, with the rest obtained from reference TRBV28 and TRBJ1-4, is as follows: DVKVTQSSRYLVKRTGEKVFLECVQDMDHENMFWYRQDPGLGLRLIYFSYDVKMKEKGDIPEGYSVSREKKERFSLILESASTNQTSMYLCASSIPGAPLEKLFFGSGTQLSVL.

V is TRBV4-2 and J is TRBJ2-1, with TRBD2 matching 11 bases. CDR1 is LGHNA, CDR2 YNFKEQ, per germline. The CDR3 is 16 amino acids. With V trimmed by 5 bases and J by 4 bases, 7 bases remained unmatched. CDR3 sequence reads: CASSYSGTSGYNEQFF. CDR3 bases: TGTGCCAGCAGCTATAGTGGGACTAGCGGTTACAATGAGCAGTTCTTC.

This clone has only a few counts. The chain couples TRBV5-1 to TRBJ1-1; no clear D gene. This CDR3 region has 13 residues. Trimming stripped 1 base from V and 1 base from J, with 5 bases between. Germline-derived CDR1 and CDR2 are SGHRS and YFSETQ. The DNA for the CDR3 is TGCGCCAGCAGCTTGAGCCGGAACACTGAAGCTTTCTTT. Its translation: CASSLSRNTEAFF.

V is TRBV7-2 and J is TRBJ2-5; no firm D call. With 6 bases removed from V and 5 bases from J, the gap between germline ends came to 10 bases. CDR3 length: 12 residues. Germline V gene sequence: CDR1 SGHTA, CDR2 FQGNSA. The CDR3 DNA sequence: TGTGCCAGCAGTTTTTCTTCGGAGACCCAGTACTTC. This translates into CASSFSSETQYF.

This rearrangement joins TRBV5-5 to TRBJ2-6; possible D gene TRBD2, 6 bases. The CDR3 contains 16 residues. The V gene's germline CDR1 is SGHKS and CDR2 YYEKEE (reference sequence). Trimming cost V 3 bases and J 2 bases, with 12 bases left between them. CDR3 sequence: CASSSYRTTGANVLTF. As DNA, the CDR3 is TGTGCCAGCAGCTCTTACAGGACTACTGGGGCCAACGTCCTGACTTTC.

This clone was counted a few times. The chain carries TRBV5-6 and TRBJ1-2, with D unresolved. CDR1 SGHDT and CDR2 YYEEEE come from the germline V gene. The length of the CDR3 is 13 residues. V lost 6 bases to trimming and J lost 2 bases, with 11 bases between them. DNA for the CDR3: TGTGCCAGCACCCTAATAAAAAACTATGGCTACACCTTC. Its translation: CASTLIKNYGYTF.

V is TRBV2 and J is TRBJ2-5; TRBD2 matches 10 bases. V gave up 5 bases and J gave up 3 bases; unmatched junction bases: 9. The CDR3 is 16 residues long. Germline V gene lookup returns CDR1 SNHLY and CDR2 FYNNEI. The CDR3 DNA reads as TGTGCCAGCAGTCTGAGACTAGCGGGTGGTGAAGAGACCCAGTACTTC. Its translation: CASSLRLAGGEETQYF.

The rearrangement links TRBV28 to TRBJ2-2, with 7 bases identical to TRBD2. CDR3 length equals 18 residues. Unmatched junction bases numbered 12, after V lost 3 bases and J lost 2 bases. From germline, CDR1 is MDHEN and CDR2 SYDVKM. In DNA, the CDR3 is TGTGCCAGCAGTTTTTCAGTCCGGGGCGGGAGAAACACCGGGGAGCTGTTTTTT. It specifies CASSFSVRGGRNTGELFF.

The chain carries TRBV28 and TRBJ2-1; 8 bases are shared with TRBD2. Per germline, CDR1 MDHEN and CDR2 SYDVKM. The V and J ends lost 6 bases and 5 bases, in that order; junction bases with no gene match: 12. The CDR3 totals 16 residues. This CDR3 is CASSRSGLAEHNEQFF. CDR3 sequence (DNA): TGTGCCAGCAGCCGTAGCGGACTAGCAGAACACAATGAGCAGTTCTTC.

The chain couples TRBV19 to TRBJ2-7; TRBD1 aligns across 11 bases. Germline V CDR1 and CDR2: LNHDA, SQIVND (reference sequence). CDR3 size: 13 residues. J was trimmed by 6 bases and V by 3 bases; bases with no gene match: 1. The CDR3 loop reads CASSMDRGREQYF. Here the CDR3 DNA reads TGTGCCAGTAGTATGGACAGGGGGCGCGAGCAGTACTTC. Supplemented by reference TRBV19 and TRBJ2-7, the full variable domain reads DGGITQSPKYLFRKEGQNVTLSCEQNLNHDAMYWYRQDPGQGLRLIYYSQIVNDFQKGDIAEGYSVSREKKESFPLTVTSAQKNPTAFYLCASSMDRGREQYFGPGTRLTVT.

CDR3 in amino acids: CASSPRQAEEETQYF. CDR3 in DNA: TGTGCCAGCAGCCCCCGCCAGGCTGAAGAAGAGACCCAGTACTTC. The rearrangement links TRBV7-9 to TRBJ2-5; D gene ambiguous. CDR1 SEHNR and CDR2 FQNEAQ come from the germline V gene (reference sequence). V lost 5 bases to trimming and J lost 3 bases, with 16 bases between them. The CDR3 totals 15 residues.